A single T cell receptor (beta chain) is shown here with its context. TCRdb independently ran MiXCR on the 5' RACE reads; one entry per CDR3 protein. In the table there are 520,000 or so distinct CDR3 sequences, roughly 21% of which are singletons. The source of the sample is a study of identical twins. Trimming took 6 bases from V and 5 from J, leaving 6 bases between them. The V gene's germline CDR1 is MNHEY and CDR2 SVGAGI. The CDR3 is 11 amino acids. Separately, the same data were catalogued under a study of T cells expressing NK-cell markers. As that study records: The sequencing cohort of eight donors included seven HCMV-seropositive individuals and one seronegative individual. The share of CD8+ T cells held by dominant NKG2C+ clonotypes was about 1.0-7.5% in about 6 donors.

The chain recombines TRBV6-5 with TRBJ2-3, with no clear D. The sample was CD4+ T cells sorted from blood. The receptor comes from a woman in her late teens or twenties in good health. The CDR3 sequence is CASRTVDTQYF. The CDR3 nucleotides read TGTGCCAGCAGGACGGTAGATACGCAGTATTTT.